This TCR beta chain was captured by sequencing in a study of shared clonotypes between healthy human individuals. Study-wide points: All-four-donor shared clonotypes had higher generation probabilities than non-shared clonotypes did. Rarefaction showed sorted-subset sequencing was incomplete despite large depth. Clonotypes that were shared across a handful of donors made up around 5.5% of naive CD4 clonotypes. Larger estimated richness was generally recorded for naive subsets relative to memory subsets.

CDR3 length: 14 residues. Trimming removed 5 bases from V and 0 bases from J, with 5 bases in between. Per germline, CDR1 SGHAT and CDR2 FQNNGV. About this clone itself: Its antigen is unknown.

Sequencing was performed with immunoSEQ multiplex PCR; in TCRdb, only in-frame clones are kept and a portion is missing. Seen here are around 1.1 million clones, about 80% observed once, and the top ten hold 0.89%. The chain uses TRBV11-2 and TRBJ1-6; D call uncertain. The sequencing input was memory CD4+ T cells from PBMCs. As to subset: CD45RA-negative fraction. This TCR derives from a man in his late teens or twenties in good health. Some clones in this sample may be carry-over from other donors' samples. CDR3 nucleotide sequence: TGTGCCAGCAGCCCCGTCTCCTATAATTCACCCCTCCACTTT. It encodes CASSPVSYNSPLHF.